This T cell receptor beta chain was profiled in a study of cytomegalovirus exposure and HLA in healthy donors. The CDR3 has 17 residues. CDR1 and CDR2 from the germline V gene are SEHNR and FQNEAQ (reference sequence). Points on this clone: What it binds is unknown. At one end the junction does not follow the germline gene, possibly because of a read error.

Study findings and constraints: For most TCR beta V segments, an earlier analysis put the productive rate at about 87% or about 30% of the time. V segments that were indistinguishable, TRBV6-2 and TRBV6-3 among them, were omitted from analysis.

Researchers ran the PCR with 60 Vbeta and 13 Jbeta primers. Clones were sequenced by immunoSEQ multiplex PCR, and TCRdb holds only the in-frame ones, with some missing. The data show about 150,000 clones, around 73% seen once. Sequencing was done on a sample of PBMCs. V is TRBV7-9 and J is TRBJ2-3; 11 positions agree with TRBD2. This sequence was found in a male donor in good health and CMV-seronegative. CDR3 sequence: CSSVGVHQLAGESTQYF. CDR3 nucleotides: TGTTCCAGTGTAGGGGTCCATCAACTAGCGGGAGAGAGTACGCAGTATTTT.